The next 15 T cell receptor beta chains were all read from a single sample in a study of response to subunit inactivated influenza vaccine. In TCRdb, the RT-PCR reads were re-called with MiXCR into one record per CDR3 protein. The repertoire holds approximately 530,000 distinct CDR3 sequences, with approximately 7.7% as singletons. Sequences were derived from PBMCs from blood, sampled less than 30 months after vaccination. These receptors originate from a man aged 50-75 years who received an inactivated influenza vaccine.

The V gene is TRBV3-1, the J gene TRBJ2-5, with TRBD1 as a possible D gene (7 bases). Germline V gene data show CDR1 as LGHDT and CDR2 as YNNKEL (reference sequence). The CDR3 is 15 amino acids. V lost 3 bases to trimming and J lost 4 bases, with 15 bases between them. CDR3 bases: TGTGCCAGCAGCCACGGGGGACAGATTGGAGAGACCCAGTACTTC. Amino acids: CASSHGGQIGETQYF.

This chain uses TRBV6-1 with TRBJ2-7, with D maybe TRBD2 (6 bases). In germline, CDR1 is MNHNS, CDR2 SASEGT. The CDR3 runs 13 residues. V was trimmed by 2 bases and J by 5 bases, leaving 10 bases between them. CDR3 in amino acids: CASSEIGSNEQYF. The CDR3 DNA reads as TGTGCCAGCAGTGAAATCGGGAGCAACGAGCAGTACTTC.

This clonotype was counted a few times. The chain couples TRBV3-1 to TRBJ1-1; possible D gene TRBD1, 6 bases. The V gene lost 0 bases and the J gene lost 8 bases, with 16 bases spanning the gap. Germline V gene data show CDR1 as LGHDT and CDR2 as YNNKEL (reference sequence). CDR3 length: 15 amino acids. In DNA form, the CDR3 reads TGTGCCAGCAGCCAAGATTGGGGGGCAGGTTCAGAAGCTTTCTTT. Its translation is CASSQDWGAGSEAFF.

This clonotype was detected only a few times. V is TRBV6-2 or TRBV6-3 and J is TRBJ1-6; 9 bases match TRBD1. Germline values: CDR1 MNHEY, CDR2 SVGEGT. V lost 6 bases to trimming and J lost 6 bases; unmatched junction nucleotides: 9. The CDR3 has 16 amino acids. The chain's CDR3 is CASRTIGQGLNSPLHF. The CDR3 DNA reads TGTGCCAGCAGAACCATTGGACAGGGGCTTAATTCACCCCTCCACTTT.

The rearrangement links TRBV7-8 to TRBJ1-1; D is perhaps TRBD1 (6 bases). Germline loops: CDR1 SGHVS, CDR2 FQNEAQ. The CDR3 totals 16 residues. With 0 bases removed from V and 1 base from J, the gap between germline ends came to 12 bases. The CDR3 reads CASSLAGVGANTEAFF. The CDR3 DNA follows: TGTGCCAGCAGCTTAGCGGGGGTGGGGGCGAACACTGAAGCTTTCTTT.

At least ten counts were recorded for this clonotype. The chain links TRBV12-3 or TRBV12-4 to TRBJ1-2, with D tentatively TRBD1 (6 bases). CDR3 size: 16 residues. Trimming removed 2 bases from V and 8 bases from J, with 21 bases in between. The CDR3 nucleotides read TGTGCCAGCAGTTTACCCCCAGAGGACAGACTCTGGGGCTACACCTTC. It yields the protein CASSLPPEDRLWGYTF.

The chain employs TRBV29-1 and TRBJ2-3, with 8 bases aligning to TRBD1. The ends lost 0 bases at V and 2 bases at J; junction bases unmatched: 10. Germline V gene lookup returns CDR1 SQVTM and CDR2 ANQGSEA. This CDR3 contains 17 residues. CDR3 in DNA: TGCAGCGTTGAAGATCGGGCGCAGGGGGCCGTCACAGATACGCAGTATTTT. Translation gives CSVEDRAQGAVTDTQYF.

The genes are TRBV11-3 and TRBJ2-3, with a possible D match to TRBD2 (5 bases). Trimming took 1 base from V and 1 from J, leaving 12 bases between them. The germline V gene has CDR1 SGHNT and CDR2 YENEEA. The CDR3 sequence is 16 residues long. CDR3 nucleotide sequence: TGTGCCAGCAGCTTAGCGGCGGGTTTTGGCACAGATACGCAGTATTTT. Protein: CASSLAAGFGTDTQYF.

The chain has TRBV2 and TRBJ2-1; 7 bases agree with TRBD2. Germline CDR1 is SNHLY and CDR2 is FYNNEI. The CDR3 length is 15 residues. Losses at the gene ends were 4 bases for V and 8 bases for J; bases not matched to a gene: 11. DNA for the CDR3: TGTGCCAGCAGTGCCGAGAGCGGGATTGGCTATGAGCAGTTCTTC. Translating gives CASSAESGIGYEQFF.

This clonotype was seen only a few times. V usage is TRBV6-1 and J usage is TRBJ1-1; weak D call: TRBD1 (5 bases). V shed 3 bases and J shed 3 bases, with 17 bases lying between them. Germline CDR1 MNHNS, CDR2 SASEGT. This CDR3 is built from 16 residues. CDR3 sequence: CASSDEVRRVYTEAFF. CDR3 bases: TGTGCCAGCAGTGACGAAGTGCGCAGGGTGTACACTGAAGCTTTCTTT.

This clonotype has at least ten counts. The chain employs TRBV12-3 or TRBV12-4 and TRBJ1-2, with D perhaps TRBD1 (6 bases). With 6 bases removed from V and 4 bases from J, the gap between germline ends came to 12 bases. This CDR3 comprises 13 residues. This chain's CDR3 is CASSIDRTYGYTF. The DNA for the CDR3 is TGTGCCAGCAGCATAGACAGGACCTATGGCTACACCTTC.

This clonotype was counted a few times. The DNA of the CDR3 is TGTGCCAGCAAGACTGGAGCGGGACCTCTCAATGAGCAGTTCTTC. Translation gives CASKTGAGPLNEQFF. The chain has TRBV7-9 and TRBJ2-1, with TRBD2 matching 7 bases. Germline V gene lookup returns CDR1 SEHNR and CDR2 FQNEAQ (reference sequence). The CDR3 has 15 amino acids. The junction had 12 bases not matched to a gene; V was cut back by 7 bases and J by 6 bases. The full variable domain, its missing parts supplied by reference TRBV7-9 and TRBJ2-1, is DTGVSQNPRHKITKRGQNVTFRCDPISEHNRLYWYRQTLGQGPEFLTYFQNEAQLEKSRLLSDRFSAERPKGSFSTLEIQRTEQGDSAMYLCASKTGAGPLNEQFFGPGTRLTVL.

This chain uses TRBV6-6 with TRBJ2-3; no clear D. Germline V CDR1 and CDR2: MNHNY, SVGAGI (reference sequence). The V and J ends lost 8 bases and 2 bases respectively, with 8 bases between them. This CDR3 comprises 12 residues. The CDR3 nucleotides read TGTGCCAGCGGGCAAACCACAGATACGCAGTATTTT. It translates to CASGQTTDTQYF.

In this sample, this clonotype turned up a few times. J is TRBJ1-1 and V is TRBV5-6, with 10 bases fitting TRBD1. This CDR3 is 17 amino acids long. Trimming cost V 5 bases and J 0 bases; bases outside gene matches: 10. Germline V CDR1 and CDR2: SGHDT, YYEEEE. The CDR3 region has the DNA TGTGCCAGCAGACAAAGAGCCGGGACAGGGGTGAACACTGAAGCTTTCTTT. This translates into CASRQRAGTGVNTEAFF.

The table lists this clonotype with a few counts. The CDR3 DNA is TGTGCCAGCAGCAATCGGGTACAGGGGGTTTCAGATACGCAGTATTTT. Residues: CASSNRVQGVSDTQYF. This chain connects TRBV21-1 to TRBJ2-3; the table's TRBD1 call for D was not verified on the DNA. TRBV21-1 constitutes a pseudogene. The CDR3 totals 16 residues.